The clone carrying this TCR beta chain was found once. The sample originates from a study of glioma-infiltrating T cells after dendritic cell vaccination. This CDR3 is built from 15 residues. Germline CDR1 and CDR2: LGHNA and YSLEER. V was clipped by 4 bases and J by 5 bases; unmatched bases: 2. Using immunoSEQ multiplex PCR, the repertoire was profiled, and TCRdb retains in-frame clones only, with some absent. This repertoire shows under 100,000 clones, over 75% found once; its top ten account for around 3.2%. This receptor was taken from a human donor with glioblastoma. The starting material was blood, obtained before dendritic cell vaccination. This chain connects TRBV4-3 to TRBJ2-1; 13 bases fit TRBD2. CDR3 sequence: CASSPLAGGDNEQFF. CDR3 bases: TGCGCCAGCAGCCCACTAGCGGGAGGGGACAATGAGCAGTTCTTC.